This TCR beta chain was identified during a study of T cells in Graves' hyperthyroidism and ophthalmopathy. From RNA transcripts, TCR beta CDR3 regions were amplified. The TCR CDR3 was amplified in a first-round RT-PCR using the HTBI primer set. TCRdb reanalysed the multiplex PCR reads using MiXCR and keeps one entry per CDR3 protein. The sample lists about 400,000 distinct CDR3 sequences; under 15% were seen once. This clonotype was seen at least ten times. Sequencing was carried out using blood. The sequence was collected from a woman younger than 30 with Graves' hyperthyroidism.

This chain's CDR3 is CASSQDFDSYNEQFF. The CDR3 nucleotides are TGTGCCAGCAGCCAAGATTTTGACTCCTACAATGAGCAGTTCTTC. V is TRBV14 and J is TRBJ2-1; no reliable D call. V gave up 0 bases and J gave up 0 bases, with 6 bases separating them. CDR3 length: 15 residues. Germline CDR1 SGHDN, CDR2 FVKESK.